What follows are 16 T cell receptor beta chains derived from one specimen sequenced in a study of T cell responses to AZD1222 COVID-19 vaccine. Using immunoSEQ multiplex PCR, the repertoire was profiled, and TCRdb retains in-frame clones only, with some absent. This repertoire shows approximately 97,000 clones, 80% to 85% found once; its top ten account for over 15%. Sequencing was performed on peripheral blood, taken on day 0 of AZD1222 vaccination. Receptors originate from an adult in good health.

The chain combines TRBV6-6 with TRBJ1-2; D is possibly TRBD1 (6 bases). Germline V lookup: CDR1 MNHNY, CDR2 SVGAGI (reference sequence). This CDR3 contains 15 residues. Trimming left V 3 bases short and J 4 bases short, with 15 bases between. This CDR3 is CASSYLQGPPYGYTF. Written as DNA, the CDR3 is TGTGCCAGCAGTTATCTTCAGGGGCCCCCCTATGGCTACACCTTC.

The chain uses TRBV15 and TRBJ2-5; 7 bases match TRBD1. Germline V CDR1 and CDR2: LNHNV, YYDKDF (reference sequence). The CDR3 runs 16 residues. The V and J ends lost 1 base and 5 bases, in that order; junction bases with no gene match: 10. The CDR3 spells CATSRGSVGGHETQYF. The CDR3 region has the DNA TGTGCCACCAGCAGAGGATCGGTAGGGGGCCACGAGACCCAGTACTTC.

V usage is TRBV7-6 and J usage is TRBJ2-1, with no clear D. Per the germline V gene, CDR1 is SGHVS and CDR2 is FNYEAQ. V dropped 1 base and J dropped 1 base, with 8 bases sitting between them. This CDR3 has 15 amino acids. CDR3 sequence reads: CASSLVASSYNEQFF. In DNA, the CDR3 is TGTGCCAGCAGCTTAGTCGCGAGTTCCTACAATGAGCAGTTCTTC. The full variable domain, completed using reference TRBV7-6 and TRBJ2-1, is GAGVSQSPRYKVTKRGQDVALRCDPISGHVSLYWYRQALGQGPEFLTYFNYEAQQDKSGLPNDRFSAERPEGSISTLTIQRTEQRDSAMYRCASSLVASSYNEQFFGPGTRLTVL.

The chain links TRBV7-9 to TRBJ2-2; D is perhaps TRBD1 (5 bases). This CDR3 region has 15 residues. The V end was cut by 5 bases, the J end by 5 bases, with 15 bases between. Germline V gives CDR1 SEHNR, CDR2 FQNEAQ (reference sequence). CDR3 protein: CASSPLFRQTGELFF. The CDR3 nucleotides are TGTGCCAGCAGCCCCCTTTTTCGACAGACCGGGGAGCTGTTTTTT.

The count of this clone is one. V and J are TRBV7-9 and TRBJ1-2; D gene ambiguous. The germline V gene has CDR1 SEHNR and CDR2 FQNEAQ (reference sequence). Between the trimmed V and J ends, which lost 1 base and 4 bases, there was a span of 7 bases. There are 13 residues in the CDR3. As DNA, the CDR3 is TGTGCCAGCAGCTTAGAAAGTTCCTATGGCTACACCTTC. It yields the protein CASSLESSYGYTF.

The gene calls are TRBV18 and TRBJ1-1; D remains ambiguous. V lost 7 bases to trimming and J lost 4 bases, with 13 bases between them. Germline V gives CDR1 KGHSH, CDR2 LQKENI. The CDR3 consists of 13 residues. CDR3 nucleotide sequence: TGTGCCAGCTTCCGGGAGGGTCCCACTGAAGCTTTCTTT. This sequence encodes CASFREGPTEAFF.

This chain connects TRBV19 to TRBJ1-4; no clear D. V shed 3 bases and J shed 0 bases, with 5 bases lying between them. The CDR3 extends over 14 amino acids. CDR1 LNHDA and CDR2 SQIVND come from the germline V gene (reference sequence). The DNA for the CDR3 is TGTGCCAGTAGTATGTCAGCAACTAATGAAAAACTGTTTTTT. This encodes CASSMSATNEKLFF.

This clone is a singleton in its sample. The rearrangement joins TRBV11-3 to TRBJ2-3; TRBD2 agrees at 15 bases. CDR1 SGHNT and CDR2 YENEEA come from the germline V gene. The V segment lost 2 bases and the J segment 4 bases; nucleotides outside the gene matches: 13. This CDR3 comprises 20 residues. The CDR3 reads CASSLNSRSGLAGGADTQYF. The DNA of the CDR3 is TGTGCCAGCAGCTTAAATTCTCGCTCGGGACTAGCGGGGGGCGCAGATACGCAGTATTTT.

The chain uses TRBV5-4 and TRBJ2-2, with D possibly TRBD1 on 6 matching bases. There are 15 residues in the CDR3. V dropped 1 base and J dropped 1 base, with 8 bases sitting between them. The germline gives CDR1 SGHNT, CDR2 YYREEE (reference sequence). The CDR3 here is CASSLWTVNTGELFF. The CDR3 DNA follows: TGTGCCAGCAGCTTGTGGACAGTGAACACCGGGGAGCTGTTTTTT.

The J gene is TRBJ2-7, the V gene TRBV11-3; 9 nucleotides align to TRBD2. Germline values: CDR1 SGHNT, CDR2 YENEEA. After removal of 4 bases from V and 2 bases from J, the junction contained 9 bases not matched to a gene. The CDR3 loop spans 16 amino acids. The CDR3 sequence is CASSSGPLAGTYEQYF. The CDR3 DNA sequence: TGTGCCAGCAGCTCAGGGCCTCTAGCGGGAACCTACGAGCAGTACTTC.

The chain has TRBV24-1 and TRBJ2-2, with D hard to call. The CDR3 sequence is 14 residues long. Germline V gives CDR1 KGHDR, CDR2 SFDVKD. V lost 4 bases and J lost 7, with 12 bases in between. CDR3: CATSEGNVHGELFF. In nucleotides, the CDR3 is TGTGCCACCAGTGAGGGGAACGTACACGGGGAGCTGTTTTTT.

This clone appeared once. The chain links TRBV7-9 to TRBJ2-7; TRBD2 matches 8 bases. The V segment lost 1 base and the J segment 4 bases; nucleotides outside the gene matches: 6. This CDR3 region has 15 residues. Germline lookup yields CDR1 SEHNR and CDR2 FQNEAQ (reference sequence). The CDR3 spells CASSLVGGRMYEQYF. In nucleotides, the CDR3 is TGTGCCAGCAGCTTAGTCGGCGGGAGGATGTACGAGCAGTACTTC.

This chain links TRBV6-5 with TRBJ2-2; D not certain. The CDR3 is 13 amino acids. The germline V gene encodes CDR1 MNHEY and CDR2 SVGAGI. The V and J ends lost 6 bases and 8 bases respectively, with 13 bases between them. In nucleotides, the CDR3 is TGTGCCAGCAGGCGGTTACTCGGGGGGGAGCTGTTTTTT. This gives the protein CASRRLLGGELFF.

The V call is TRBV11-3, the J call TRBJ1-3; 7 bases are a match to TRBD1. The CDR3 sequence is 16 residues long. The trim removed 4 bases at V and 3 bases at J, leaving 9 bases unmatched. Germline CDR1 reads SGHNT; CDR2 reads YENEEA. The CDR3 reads CASSSGTGAGGNTIYF. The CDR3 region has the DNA TGTGCCAGCAGCTCAGGCACAGGGGCGGGTGGAAACACCATATATTTT.

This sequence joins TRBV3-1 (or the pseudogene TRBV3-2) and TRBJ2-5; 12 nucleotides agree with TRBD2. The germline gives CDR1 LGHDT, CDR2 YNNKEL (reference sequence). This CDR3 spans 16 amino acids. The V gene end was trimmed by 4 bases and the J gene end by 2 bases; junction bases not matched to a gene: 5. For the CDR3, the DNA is TGTGCCAGCAGCCCCTTGACTAGCGGGGGACAAGAGACCCAGTACTTC. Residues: CASSPLTSGGQETQYF.

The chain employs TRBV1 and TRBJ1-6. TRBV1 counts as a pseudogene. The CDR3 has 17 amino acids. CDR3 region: CTSSPPRDDSYNSPLHF. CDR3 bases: TGCACCAGCAGCCCACCCCGGGACGACTCCTATAATTCACCCCTCCACTTT.